Shown below are 22 T cell receptor beta chains from a single sample sequenced in a study of blood T cell repertoires in COVID-19. Here immunoSEQ multiplex PCR was the method, and the copy in TCRdb shows in-frame clones only, minus some. The table has over 150,000 clones, less than 80% seen once. Sequenced: peripheral blood. Receptors originate from a woman aged 45-65 years with acute or convalescent COVID-19.

The V gene is TRBV4-1, the J gene TRBJ2-7; 10 nucleotides line up with TRBD2. V gave up 1 base and J gave up 3 bases; unmatched junction bases: 3. Germline values: CDR1 MGHRA, CDR2 YSYEKL. The CDR3 spans 15 residues. The CDR3 bases are TGCGCCAGCAGCCAAGCTCTAGCGGGAGTCTACGAGCAGTACTTC. This codes for CASSQALAGVYEQYF.

In this sample, this clone turned up once. The chain joins TRBV5-5 to TRBJ2-1, with TRBD1 matching 9 bases. This CDR3 has 14 amino acids. Germline assignment: CDR1 SGHKS and CDR2 YYEKEE (reference sequence). The V and J ends lost 4 bases and 7 bases, in that order; junction bases with no gene match: 6. This CDR3 is CASSVTGTGNEQFF. The CDR3 DNA reads as TGTGCCAGCAGCGTAACCGGGACAGGGAATGAGCAGTTCTTC.

The V call is TRBV7-2, the J call TRBJ2-7; 11 positions agree with TRBD2. V was pared by 5 bases and J by 4 bases, with 10 bases of the junction left unmatched. Germline loops: CDR1 SGHTA, CDR2 FQGNSA. The CDR3 is 16 residues long. CDR3 in DNA: TGTGCCAGCAGCAGACGGCGGGCTAGCGGGGGGTACGAGCAGTACTTC. Residues: CASSRRRASGGYEQYF.

This sequence joins TRBV19 and TRBJ1-2; D uncertain. With 5 bases removed from V and 4 bases from J, the gap between germline ends came to 8 bases. There are 12 residues in the CDR3. CDR1 and CDR2 (germline): LNHDA, SQIVND (reference sequence). The CDR3 loop is CASSQLIYGYTF. CDR3 coding DNA: TGTGCCAGTAGTCAACTGATCTATGGCTACACCTTC.

The rearrangement joins TRBV7-2 to TRBJ2-7, with TRBD2 matching over 10 bases. This CDR3 contains 12 residues. V lost 5 bases and J lost 10; bases outside the gene matches: 5. CDR1 SGHTA and CDR2 FQGNSA come from the germline V gene. CDR3 sequence (DNA): TGTGCCAGCAGCCTTGGACTAGCGGAACAGTACTTC. Amino acids: CASSLGLAEQYF.

The CDR3 reads CASSTWDREMGRGGSDNTGELFF. CDR3 nucleotides: TGTGCCAGCAGCACCTGGGACAGGGAAATGGGGCGCGGCGGGAGCGATAACACCGGGGAGCTGTTTTTT. The V gene is TRBV21-1, the J gene TRBJ2-2; the D call TRBD1 from the table was never checked on the DNA. TRBV21-1 is shown as a pseudogene. The CDR3 is made up of 23 amino acids.

This rearrangement joins TRBV2 to TRBJ2-2; 8 bases line up with TRBD1. V was pared by 6 bases and J by 0 bases, with 3 bases of the junction left unmatched. Germline loops: CDR1 SNHLY, CDR2 FYNNEI. This CDR3 is built from 15 residues. CDR3 in DNA: TGTGCCAGCAGGGGGGACAGGACGAACACCGGGGAGCTGTTTTTT. Protein: CASRGDRTNTGELFF.

V gene TRBV12-3 or TRBV12-4 combines with J gene TRBJ1-4; 8 bases are a match to TRBD1. The V gene end was trimmed by 6 bases and the J gene end by 8 bases; junction bases not matched to a gene: 2. The length of the CDR3 is 12 residues. The DNA of the CDR3 is TGTGCCAGCAGCGACAGGGGCGAAAAACTGTTTTTT. It is translated as CASSDRGEKLFF.

This clone occurred a few times. V gene TRBV5-5 combines with J gene TRBJ2-7; D might be TRBD1 (6 bases). Germline V gene data show CDR1 as SGHKS and CDR2 as YYEKEE (reference sequence). CDR3 length equals 16 residues. Between the trimmed V and J ends, which lost 3 bases and 6 bases, there was a span of 22 bases. For the CDR3, the DNA is TGTGCCAGCAGCTCCCTAGGGGGTGGCATGTCGAGCGAGCAGTACTTC. Its protein is CASSSLGGGMSSEQYF.

J is TRBJ1-1 and V is TRBV6-5; tentatively, D is TRBD1 (6 bases). The ends were cut back, 7 bases at V and 4 bases at J, with 19 bases in the middle. Per the germline V gene, CDR1 is MNHEY and CDR2 is SVGAGI. The CDR3 covers 15 residues. The CDR3 loop reads CASKFGLLGATEAFF. Here the CDR3 DNA reads TGTGCCAGCAAATTCGGCCTCCTGGGGGCCACTGAAGCTTTCTTT.

The chain couples TRBV3-1 (or the pseudogene TRBV3-2) to TRBJ2-1, with 8 bases identical to TRBD2. The CDR3 is made up of 15 amino acids. Germline V gene lookup returns CDR1 LGHDT and CDR2 YNNKEL (reference sequence). J was trimmed by 4 bases and V by 4 bases; bases with no gene match: 6. The CDR3 is CASSPLAGAYNEQFF. CDR3 in DNA: TGTGCCAGCAGCCCCCTAGCGGGCGCTTACAATGAGCAGTTCTTC.

A few counts support this clone. The chain is built from TRBV6-1 and TRBJ2-7; a weak D match, TRBD1 (5 bases). With 3 bases removed from V and 1 base from J, the gap between germline ends came to 16 bases. Per germline, CDR1 MNHNS and CDR2 SASEGT. The CDR3 loop spans 16 amino acids. The CDR3 protein is CASSDFKDIMSYEQYF. The DNA for the CDR3 is TGTGCCAGCAGTGACTTCAAGGACATCATGTCCTACGAGCAGTACTTC.

The CDR3 spells CASSRMSPQRGVYEQYF. The CDR3 DNA reads as TGTGCCAGCAGCCGAATGTCCCCCCAGCGGGGGGTATACGAGCAGTACTTC. The chain uses TRBV5-8 and TRBJ2-7, with 9 bases matching TRBD2. The CDR3 is 17 amino acids. The V and J ends lost 4 bases and 4 bases, in that order; junction bases with no gene match: 15. CDR1 SGHTS and CDR2 YDEGEE come from the germline V gene. The variable domain in full, with the rest retrieved from reference TRBV5-8 and TRBJ2-7, is EAGVTQSPTHLIKTRGQQATLRCSPISGHTSVYWYQQALGLGLQFLLWYDEGEERNRGNFPPRFSGRQFPNYSSELNVNALELEDSALYLCASSRMSPQRGVYEQYFGPGTRLTVT.

This chain connects TRBV7-6 to TRBJ2-1; 8 bases fit TRBD2. V lost 5 bases to trimming and J lost 3 bases; unmatched junction nucleotides: 9. CDR1 and CDR2 (germline): SGHVS, FNYEAQ. The CDR3 is 16 amino acids. In DNA, the CDR3 is TGTGCCAGCAGCCAAGTAGCGGGACTTAACTACAATGAGCAGTTCTTC. Its translation is CASSQVAGLNYNEQFF.

This clone occurred a few times. The V call is TRBV6-5, the J call TRBJ1-1; D might be TRBD1 (5 bases). V lost 7 bases, J lost 1 base, and 13 bases lay in between. The CDR3 is made up of 14 amino acids. The germline CDR1 and CDR2 sequences are MNHEY and SVGAGI. The chain's CDR3 is CASTFDRSNTEAFF. CDR3 in DNA: TGTGCCAGCACTTTCGACAGATCGAACACTGAAGCTTTCTTT.

The chain has TRBV7-2 and TRBJ2-1, with TRBD2 matching 14 bases. With V trimmed by 5 bases and J by 7 bases, 7 bases remained unmatched. The germline V gene has CDR1 SGHTA and CDR2 FQGNSA. This CDR3 region has 16 residues. The CDR3: CASSLRLAGGSNEQFF. In DNA, the CDR3 is TGTGCCAGCAGCCTCCGACTAGCGGGGGGGAGTAATGAGCAGTTCTTC.

The chain joins TRBV5-4 to TRBJ2-1; D is possibly TRBD1 (6 bases). The CDR3 length is 15 residues. In germline, CDR1 is SGHNT, CDR2 YYREEE (reference sequence). The germline V and J ends were trimmed by 4 bases and 2 bases, with 13 bases remaining between them. Here the CDR3 DNA reads TGTGCCAGCAGCCCCAGGGGTACCGCCTACAATGAGCAGTTCTTC. Translating it yields CASSPRGTAYNEQFF.

In its sample, this clone was seen once. The chain uses TRBV13 and TRBJ1-1; D possibly corresponds to TRBD1 (5 bases). Trimming shortened V by 2 bases and J by 1 base, and 5 bases separated the two germline ends. The CDR3 is made up of 13 amino acids. Germline V gene lookup returns CDR1 PRHDT and CDR2 FYEKMQ (reference sequence). CDR3 residues: CASSLQGNTEAFF. CDR3 DNA: TGTGCCAGCAGCTTACAGGGGAACACTGAAGCTTTCTTT.

V gene TRBV7-6 combines with J gene TRBJ2-7, with D tentatively TRBD1 (6 bases). V was pared by 5 bases and J by 6 bases, with 14 bases between. Germline lookup yields CDR1 SGHVS and CDR2 FNYEAQ. The CDR3 spans 13 residues. In DNA, the CDR3 is TGTGCCAGCAGCCGTGACAGGAGAGGCGAGCAGTACTTC. Translating gives CASSRDRRGEQYF. Full variable domain (rest looked up from reference TRBV7-6 and TRBJ2-7): GAGVSQSPRYKVTKRGQDVALRCDPISGHVSLYWYRQALGQGPEFLTYFNYEAQQDKSGLPNDRFSAERPEGSISTLTIQRTEQRDSAMYRCASSRDRRGEQYFGPGTRLTVT.

The chain has TRBV5-1 and TRBJ1-1; possible D gene TRBD1, 5 bases. Deletions cut 0 bases from V and 4 bases from J, with 13 bases between. This CDR3 contains 15 residues. The germline gives CDR1 SGHRS, CDR2 YFSETQ. Here the CDR3 DNA reads TGCGCCAGCAGCTTGGGGTTACGGGGGGTCACTGAAGCTTTCTTT. Its protein product is CASSLGLRGVTEAFF.

The chain recombines TRBV9 with TRBJ2-7; TRBD1 agrees at 7 bases. The germline gives CDR1 SGDLS, CDR2 YYNGEE. The CDR3 has 15 amino acids. Trimming cost V 5 bases and J 2 bases; bases outside gene matches: 10. The CDR3 nucleotides are TGTGCCAGCAGTCGTAGTATGGGACAGACCTACGAGCAGTACTTC. This translates into CASSRSMGQTYEQYF.

This chain links TRBV2 with TRBJ1-5, with D unclear. V was cut by 2 bases and J by 0 bases, with 11 bases left in between. This CDR3 is built from 16 residues. Germline V gives CDR1 SNHLY, CDR2 FYNNEI. The CDR3 DNA sequence: TGTGCCAGCAGTGAAAGAGGCGGAGATAGCAATCAGCCCCAGCATTTT. Its protein product is CASSERGGDSNQPQHF.